The present TCR beta chain was sequenced within a study of T cell changes during pregnancy in multiple sclerosis. The ends were cut back, 5 bases at V and 7 bases at J, with 15 bases in the middle. The germline CDR1 and CDR2 sequences are LNHDA and SQIVND (reference sequence). CDR3 length: 14 residues. Clones were read by immunoSEQ multiplex PCR, and TCRdb kept only the in-frame ones, dropping some. This repertoire shows around 40,000 clones, around nine tenths found once; its top ten account for 0.39%. The rearrangement joins TRBV19 to TRBJ2-1, with D perhaps TRBD1 (6 bases). Specimen: CD4+ T cells from peripheral blood mononuclear cells, collected in the second trimester of pregnancy. The source is a female donor with multiple sclerosis, enrolled in a pregnancy study. The CDR3 DNA reads TGTGCCAGTAGTGAGGGGCAGGGGTGGAATGAGCAGTTCTTC. Translating gives CASSEGQGWNEQFF.